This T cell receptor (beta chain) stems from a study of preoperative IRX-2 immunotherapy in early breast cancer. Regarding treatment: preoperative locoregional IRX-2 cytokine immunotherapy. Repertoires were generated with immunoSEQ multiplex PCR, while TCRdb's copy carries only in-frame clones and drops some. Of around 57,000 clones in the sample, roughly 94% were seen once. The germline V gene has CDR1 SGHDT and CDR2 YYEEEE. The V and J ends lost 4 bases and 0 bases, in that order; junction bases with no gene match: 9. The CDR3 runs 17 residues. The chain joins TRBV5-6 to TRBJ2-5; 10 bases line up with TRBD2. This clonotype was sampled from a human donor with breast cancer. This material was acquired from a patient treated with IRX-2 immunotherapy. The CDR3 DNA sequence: TGTGCCAGCAGCCCGTACTACGGACTAGCGGACCAAGAGACCCAGTACTTC. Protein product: CASSPYYGLADQETQYF. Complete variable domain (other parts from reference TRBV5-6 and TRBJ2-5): DAGVTQSPTHLIKTRGQQVTLRCSPKSGHDTVSWYQQALGQGPQFIFQYYEEEERQRGNFPDRFSGHQFPNYSSELNVNALLLGDSALYLCASSPYYGLADQETQYFGPGTRLLVL.